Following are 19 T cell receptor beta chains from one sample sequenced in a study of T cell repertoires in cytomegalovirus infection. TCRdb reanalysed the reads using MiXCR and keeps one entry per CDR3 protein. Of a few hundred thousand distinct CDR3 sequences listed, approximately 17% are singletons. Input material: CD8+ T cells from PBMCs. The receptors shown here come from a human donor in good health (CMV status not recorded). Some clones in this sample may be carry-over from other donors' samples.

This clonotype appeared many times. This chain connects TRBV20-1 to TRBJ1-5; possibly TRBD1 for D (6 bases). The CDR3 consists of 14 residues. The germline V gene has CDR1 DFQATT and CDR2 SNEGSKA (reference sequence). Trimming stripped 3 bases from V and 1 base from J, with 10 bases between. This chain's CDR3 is CSARDGTSNQPQHF. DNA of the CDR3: TGCAGTGCTAGGGACGGGACAAGCAATCAGCCCCAGCATTTT.

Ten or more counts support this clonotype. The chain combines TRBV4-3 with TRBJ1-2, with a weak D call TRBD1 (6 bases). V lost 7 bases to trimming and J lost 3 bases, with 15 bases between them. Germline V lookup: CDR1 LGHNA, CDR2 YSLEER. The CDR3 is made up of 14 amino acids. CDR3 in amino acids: CASTPRGADYGYTF. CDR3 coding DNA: TGCGCCAGCACCCCCAGGGGCGCGGACTATGGCTACACCTTC.

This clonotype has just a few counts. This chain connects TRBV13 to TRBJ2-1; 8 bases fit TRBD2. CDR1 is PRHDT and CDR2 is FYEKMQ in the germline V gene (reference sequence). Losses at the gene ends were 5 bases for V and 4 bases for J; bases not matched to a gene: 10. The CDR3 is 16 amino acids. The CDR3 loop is CASSRRGPGGYNEQFF. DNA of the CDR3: TGTGCCAGCAGCCGGAGGGGCCCGGGGGGGTACAATGAGCAGTTCTTC.

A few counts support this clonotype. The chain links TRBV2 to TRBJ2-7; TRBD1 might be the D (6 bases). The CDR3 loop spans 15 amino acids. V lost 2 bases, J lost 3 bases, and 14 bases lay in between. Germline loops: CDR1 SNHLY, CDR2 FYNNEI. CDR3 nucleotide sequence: TGTGCCAGCAGTGAAACTCCAGGGGCCGGCTACGAGCAGTACTTC. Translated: CASSETPGAGYEQYF.

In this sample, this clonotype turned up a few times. In nucleotides, the CDR3 is TGTGCCAGTACCATTATACCGACAGGGGTGGACACTGAAGCTTTCTTT. This encodes CASTIIPTGVDTEAFF. The chain couples TRBV19 to TRBJ1-1; TRBD1 aligns across 8 bases. CDR3 length equals 16 residues. Germline CDR1 and CDR2: LNHDA and SQIVND (reference sequence). V gave up 7 bases and J gave up 3 bases; unmatched junction bases: 13. The entire variable domain, with the rest obtained from reference TRBV19 and TRBJ1-1, is as follows: DGGITQSPKYLFRKEGQNVTLSCEQNLNHDAMYWYRQDPGQGLRLIYYSQIVNDFQKGDIAEGYSVSREKKESFPLTVTSAQKNPTAFYLCASTIIPTGVDTEAFFGQGTRLTVV.

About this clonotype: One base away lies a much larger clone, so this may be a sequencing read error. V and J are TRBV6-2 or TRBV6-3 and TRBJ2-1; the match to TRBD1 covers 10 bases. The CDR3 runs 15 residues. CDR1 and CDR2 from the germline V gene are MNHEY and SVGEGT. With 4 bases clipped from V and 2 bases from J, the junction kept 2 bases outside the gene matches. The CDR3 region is CASSSGTGAYNEQFF. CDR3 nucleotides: TGTGCCAGCAGTTCCGGGACAGGGGCCTACAATGAGCAGTTCTTC.

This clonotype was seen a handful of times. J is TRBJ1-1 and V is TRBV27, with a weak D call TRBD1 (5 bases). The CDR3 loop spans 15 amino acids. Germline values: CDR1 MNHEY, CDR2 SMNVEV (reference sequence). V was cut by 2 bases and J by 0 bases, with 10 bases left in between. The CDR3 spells CASSLTGALNTEAFF. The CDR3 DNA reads TGTGCCAGCAGTTTAACTGGGGCTTTGAACACTGAAGCTTTCTTT.

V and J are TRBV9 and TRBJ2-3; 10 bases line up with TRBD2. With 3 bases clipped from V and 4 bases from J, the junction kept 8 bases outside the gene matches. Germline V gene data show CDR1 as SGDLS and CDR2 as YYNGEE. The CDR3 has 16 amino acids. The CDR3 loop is CASSAKAGGPSDTQYF. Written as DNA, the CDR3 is TGTGCCAGCAGCGCTAAAGCGGGGGGGCCCTCAGATACGCAGTATTTT.

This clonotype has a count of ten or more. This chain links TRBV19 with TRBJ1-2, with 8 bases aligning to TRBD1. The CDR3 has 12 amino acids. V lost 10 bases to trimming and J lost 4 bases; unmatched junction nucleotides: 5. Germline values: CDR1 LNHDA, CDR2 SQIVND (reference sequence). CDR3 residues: CAITGGPYGYTF. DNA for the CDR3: TGTGCCATAACAGGGGGGCCCTATGGCTACACCTTC.

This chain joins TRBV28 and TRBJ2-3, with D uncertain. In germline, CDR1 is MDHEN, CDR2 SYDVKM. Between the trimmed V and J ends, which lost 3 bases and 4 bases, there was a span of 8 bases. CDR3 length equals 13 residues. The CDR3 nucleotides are TGTGCCAGCAGTTTTTCGTCGGCAGATACGCAGTATTTT. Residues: CASSFSSADTQYF.

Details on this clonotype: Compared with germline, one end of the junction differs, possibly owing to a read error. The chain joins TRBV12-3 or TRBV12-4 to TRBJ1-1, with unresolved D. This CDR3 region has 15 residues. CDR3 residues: CTSTISDRRNTEAFF. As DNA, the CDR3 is TGTACCAGCACCATTTCGGACCGCCGGAACACTGAAGCTTTCTTT.

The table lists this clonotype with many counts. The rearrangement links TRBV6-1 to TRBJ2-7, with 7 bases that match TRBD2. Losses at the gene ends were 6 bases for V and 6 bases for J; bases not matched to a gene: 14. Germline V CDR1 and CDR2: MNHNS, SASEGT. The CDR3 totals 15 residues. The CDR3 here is CASSPGLEGSAEQYF. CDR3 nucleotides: TGTGCCAGCAGCCCTGGACTAGAGGGTTCCGCCGAGCAGTACTTC.

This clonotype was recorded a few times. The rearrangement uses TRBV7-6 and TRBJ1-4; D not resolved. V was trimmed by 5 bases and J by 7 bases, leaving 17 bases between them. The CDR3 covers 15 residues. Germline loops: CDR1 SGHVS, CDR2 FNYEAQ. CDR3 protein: CASSAFYSRSEKLFF. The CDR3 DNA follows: TGTGCCAGCAGCGCCTTTTATTCCCGGAGTGAAAAACTGTTTTTT.

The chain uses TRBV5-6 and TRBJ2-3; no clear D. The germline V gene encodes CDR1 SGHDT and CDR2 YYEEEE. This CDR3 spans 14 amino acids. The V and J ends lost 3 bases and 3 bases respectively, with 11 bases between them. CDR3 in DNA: TGTGCCAGCAGCTCCCCTCAAGGTACAGATACGCAGTATTTT. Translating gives CASSSPQGTDTQYF.

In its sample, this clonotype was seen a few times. CDR3 sequence: CAWILDTGELFF. The CDR3 DNA follows: TGTGCCTGGATCTTAGACACCGGGGAGCTGTTTTTT. The chain is built from TRBV7-9 and TRBJ2-2; D is unresolved. Looked up from germline, CDR1 is SEHNR and CDR2 is FQNEAQ (reference sequence). This CDR3 region has 12 residues. V was trimmed by 11 bases and J by 3 bases, leaving 10 bases between them.

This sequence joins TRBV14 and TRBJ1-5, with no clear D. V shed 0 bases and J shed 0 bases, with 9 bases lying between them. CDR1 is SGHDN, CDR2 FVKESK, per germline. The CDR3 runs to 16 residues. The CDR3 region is CASSQESLISNQPQHF. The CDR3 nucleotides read TGTGCCAGCAGCCAAGAATCACTGATTAGCAATCAGCCCCAGCATTTT.

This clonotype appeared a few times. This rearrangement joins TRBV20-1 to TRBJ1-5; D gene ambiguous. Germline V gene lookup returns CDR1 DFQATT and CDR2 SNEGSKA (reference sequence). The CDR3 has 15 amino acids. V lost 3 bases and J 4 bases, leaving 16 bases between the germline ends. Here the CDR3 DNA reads TGCAGTGCTAGTCCAGGACGGGGAACAAATCAGCCCCAGCATTTT. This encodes CSASPGRGTNQPQHF.

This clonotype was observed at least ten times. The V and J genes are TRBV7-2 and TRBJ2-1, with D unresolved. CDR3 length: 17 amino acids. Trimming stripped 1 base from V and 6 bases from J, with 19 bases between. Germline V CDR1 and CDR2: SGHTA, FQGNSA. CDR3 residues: CASSLGWSRSSLNEQFF. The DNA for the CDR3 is TGTGCCAGCAGCTTAGGTTGGTCTAGAAGTTCCCTCAATGAGCAGTTCTTC.

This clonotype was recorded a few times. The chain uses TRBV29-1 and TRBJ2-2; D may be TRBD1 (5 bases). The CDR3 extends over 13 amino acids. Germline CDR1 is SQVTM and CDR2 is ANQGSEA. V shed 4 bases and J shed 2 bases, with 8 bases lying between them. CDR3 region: CSVGQGNTGELFF. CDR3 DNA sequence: TGCAGCGTTGGGCAGGGAAACACCGGGGAGCTGTTTTTT.